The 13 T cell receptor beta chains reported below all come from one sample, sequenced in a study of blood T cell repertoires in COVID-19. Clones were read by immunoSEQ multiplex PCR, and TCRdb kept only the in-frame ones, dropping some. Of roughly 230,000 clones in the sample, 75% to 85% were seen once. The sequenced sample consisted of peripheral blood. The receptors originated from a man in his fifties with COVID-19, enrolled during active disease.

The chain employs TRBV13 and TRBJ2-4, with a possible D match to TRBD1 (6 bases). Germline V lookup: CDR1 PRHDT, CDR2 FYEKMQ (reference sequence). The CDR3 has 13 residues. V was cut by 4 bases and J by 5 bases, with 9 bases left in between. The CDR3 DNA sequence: TGTGCCAGCAGCTCGTACAGGGAAAACATTCAGTACTTC. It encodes CASSSYRENIQYF.

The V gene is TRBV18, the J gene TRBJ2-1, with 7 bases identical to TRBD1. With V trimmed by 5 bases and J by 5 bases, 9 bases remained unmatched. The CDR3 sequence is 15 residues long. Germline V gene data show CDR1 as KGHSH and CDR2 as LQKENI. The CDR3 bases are TGTGCCAGCTCATCTCGGACAGGTTCGAACAATGAGCAGTTCTTC. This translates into CASSSRTGSNNEQFF.

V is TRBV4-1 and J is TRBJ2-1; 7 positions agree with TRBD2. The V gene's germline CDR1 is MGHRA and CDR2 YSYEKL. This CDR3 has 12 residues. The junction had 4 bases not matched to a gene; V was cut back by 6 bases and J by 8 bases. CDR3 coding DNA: TGCGCCAGCAGACGGGGGGTTGATGAGCAGTTCTTC. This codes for CASRRGVDEQFF.

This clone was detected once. In DNA, the CDR3 is TGTGCCAGCAGTTTAGGTGGGGCCCGAAACTATGGCTACACCTTC. Amino acids: CASSLGGARNYGYTF. The gene calls are TRBV28 and TRBJ1-2, with a weak D call TRBD1 (5 bases). The CDR3 runs to 15 residues. The germline gives CDR1 MDHEN, CDR2 SYDVKM. V was shortened by 2 bases and J by 2 bases, with 12 bases between the two germline ends.

DNA of the CDR3: TGTGCCAGAGATCCGGGACAGGGTGACGAGCAGTACTTC. This gives the protein CARDPGQGDEQYF. The chain couples TRBV19 to TRBJ2-7; 9 bases are a match to TRBD1. The ends lost 9 bases at V and 5 bases at J; junction bases unmatched: 8. This CDR3 contains 13 residues. The germline gives CDR1 LNHDA, CDR2 SQIVND (reference sequence).

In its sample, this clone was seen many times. The CDR3 bases are TGTGCCATCAGGCAGACAGAGGCTAATTCACCCCTCCACTTT. Residues: CAIRQTEANSPLHF. The genes are TRBV10-3 and TRBJ1-6; D may be TRBD1 (5 bases). V was clipped by 6 bases and J by 6 bases, with 12 bases between them. Germline CDR1 ENHRY, CDR2 SYGVKD. The CDR3 length is 14 residues.

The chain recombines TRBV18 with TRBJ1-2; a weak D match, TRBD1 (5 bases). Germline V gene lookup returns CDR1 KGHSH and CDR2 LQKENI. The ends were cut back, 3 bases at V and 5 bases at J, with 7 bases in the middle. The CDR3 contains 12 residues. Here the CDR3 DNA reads TGTGCCAGCTCACCCGCAGGGTATGGCTACACCTTC. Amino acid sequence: CASSPAGYGYTF.

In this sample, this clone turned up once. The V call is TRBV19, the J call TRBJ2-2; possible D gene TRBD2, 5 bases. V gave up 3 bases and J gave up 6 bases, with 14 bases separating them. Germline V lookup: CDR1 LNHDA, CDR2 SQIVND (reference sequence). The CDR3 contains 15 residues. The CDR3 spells CASSIGRRASGELFF. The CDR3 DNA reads TGTGCCAGTAGTATTGGAAGGCGGGCATCCGGGGAGCTGTTTTTT. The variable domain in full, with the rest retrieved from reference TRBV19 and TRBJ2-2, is DGGITQSPKYLFRKEGQNVTLSCEQNLNHDAMYWYRQDPGQGLRLIYYSQIVNDFQKGDIAEGYSVSREKKESFPLTVTSAQKNPTAFYLCASSIGRRASGELFFGEGSRLTVL.

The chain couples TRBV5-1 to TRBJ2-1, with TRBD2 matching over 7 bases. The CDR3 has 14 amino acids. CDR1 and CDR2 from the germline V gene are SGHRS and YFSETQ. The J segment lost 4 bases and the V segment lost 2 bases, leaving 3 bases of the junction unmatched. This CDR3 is CASSFGTKYNEQFF. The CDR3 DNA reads TGCGCCAGCAGCTTCGGGACTAAATACAATGAGCAGTTCTTC.

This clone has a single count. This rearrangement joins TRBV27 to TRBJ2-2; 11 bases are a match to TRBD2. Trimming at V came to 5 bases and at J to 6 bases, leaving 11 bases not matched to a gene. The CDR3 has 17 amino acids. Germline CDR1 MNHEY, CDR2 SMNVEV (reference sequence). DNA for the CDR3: TGTGCCAGCAGTCCCTTTCTGACTAGCGGGGCTCCCGGGGAGCTGTTTTTT. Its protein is CASSPFLTSGAPGELFF.

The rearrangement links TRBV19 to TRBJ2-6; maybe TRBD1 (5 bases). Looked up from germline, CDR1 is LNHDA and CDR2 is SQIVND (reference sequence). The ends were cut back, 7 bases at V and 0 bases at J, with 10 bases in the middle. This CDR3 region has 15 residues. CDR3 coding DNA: TGTGCCAGTACCAAAACAGGCTCTGGGGCCAACGTCCTGACTTTC. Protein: CASTKTGSGANVLTF.

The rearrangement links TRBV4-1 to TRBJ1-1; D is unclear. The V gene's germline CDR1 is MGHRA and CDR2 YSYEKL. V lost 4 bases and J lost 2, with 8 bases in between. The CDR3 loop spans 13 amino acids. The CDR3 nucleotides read TGCGCCAGCAGCCTGCGGGGAAACACTGAAGCTTTCTTT. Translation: CASSLRGNTEAFF.

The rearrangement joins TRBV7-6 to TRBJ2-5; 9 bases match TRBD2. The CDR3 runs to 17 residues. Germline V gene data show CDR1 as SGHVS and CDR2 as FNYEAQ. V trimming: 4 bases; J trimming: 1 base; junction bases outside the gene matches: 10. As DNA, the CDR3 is TGTGCCAGCAGCTCGTCCCTAGCGGGGACTACCCAAGAGACCCAGTACTTC. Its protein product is CASSSSLAGTTQETQYF.